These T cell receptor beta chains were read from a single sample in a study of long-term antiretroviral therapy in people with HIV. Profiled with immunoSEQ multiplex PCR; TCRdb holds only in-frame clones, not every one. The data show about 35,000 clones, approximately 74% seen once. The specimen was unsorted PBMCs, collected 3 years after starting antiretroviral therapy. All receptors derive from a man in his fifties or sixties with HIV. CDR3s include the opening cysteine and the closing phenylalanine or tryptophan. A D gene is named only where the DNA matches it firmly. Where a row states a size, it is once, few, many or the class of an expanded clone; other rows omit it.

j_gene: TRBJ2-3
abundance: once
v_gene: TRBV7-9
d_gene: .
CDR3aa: CASSLVVGPSDTQYF
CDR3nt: TGTGCCAGCAGCTTAGTAGTTGGACCTTCAGATACGCAGTATTTT

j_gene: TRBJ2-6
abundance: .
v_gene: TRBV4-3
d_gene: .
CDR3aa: CASSQEAYRGGANVLTF
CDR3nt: TGCGCCAGCAGCCAAGAAGCCTACCGAGGTGGGGCCAACGTCCTGACTTTC

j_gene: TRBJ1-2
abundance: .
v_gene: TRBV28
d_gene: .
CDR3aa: CASSHRDDYGYTF
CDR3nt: TGTGCCAGCAGCCACAGGGATGACTATGGCTACACCTTC

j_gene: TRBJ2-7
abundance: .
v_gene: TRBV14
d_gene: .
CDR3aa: CASSRWGAHYEQYF
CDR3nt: TGTGCCAGCAGCCGGTGGGGGGCCCACTACGAGCAGTACTTC

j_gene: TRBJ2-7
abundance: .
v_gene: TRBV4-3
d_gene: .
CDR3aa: CASSQERIVSYEQYF
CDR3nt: TGCGCCAGCAGCCAAGAGAGGATCGTATCCTACGAGCAGTACTTC

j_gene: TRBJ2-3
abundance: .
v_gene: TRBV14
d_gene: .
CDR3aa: CASSQDLVVDTQYF
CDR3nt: TGTGCCAGCAGCCAAGATTTGGTCGTGGATACGCAGTATTTT

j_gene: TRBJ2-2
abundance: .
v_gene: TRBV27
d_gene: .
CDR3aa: CASARGGAGPNFYTGELFF
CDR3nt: TGTGCCAGCGCCCGAGGAGGGGCTGGTCCGAACTTTTACACCGGGGAGCTGTTTTTT

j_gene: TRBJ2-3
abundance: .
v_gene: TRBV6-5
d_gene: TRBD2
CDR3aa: CASTKTSGDTDTQYF
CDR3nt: TGTGCCAGCACAAAGACTAGCGGGGACACAGATACGCAGTATTTT

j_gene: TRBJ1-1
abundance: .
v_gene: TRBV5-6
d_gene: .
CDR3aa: CASSFQQEIFLHTEAFF
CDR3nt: TGTGCCAGCAGCTTTCAACAGGAGATTTTCCTCCACACTGAAGCTTTCTTT

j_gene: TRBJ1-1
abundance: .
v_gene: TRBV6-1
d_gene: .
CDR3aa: CASPRTVNTEAFF
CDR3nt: TGTGCCAGCCCGAGGACGGTGAACACTGAAGCTTTCTTT

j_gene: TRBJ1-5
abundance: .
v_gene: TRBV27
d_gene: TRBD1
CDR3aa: CASSRTGPNQPQHF
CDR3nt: TGTGCCAGCAGTCGGACAGGGCCCAATCAGCCCCAGCATTTT

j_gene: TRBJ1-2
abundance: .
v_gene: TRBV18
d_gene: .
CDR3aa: CASSLGDGGQGGYTF
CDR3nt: TGTGCCAGCTCACTCGGAGATGGGGGACAAGGCGGCTACACCTTC

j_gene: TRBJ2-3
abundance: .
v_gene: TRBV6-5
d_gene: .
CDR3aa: CASSYSGRNTDTQYF
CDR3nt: TGTGCCAGCAGTTACTCGGGGCGGAACACAGATACGCAGTATTTT

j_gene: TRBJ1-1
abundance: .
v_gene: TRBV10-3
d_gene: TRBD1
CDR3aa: CAISNTGGTEAFF
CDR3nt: TGTGCCATCAGTAATACAGGGGGCACTGAAGCTTTCTTT

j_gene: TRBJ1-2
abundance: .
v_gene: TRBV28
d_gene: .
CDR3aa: CASSAIWGYTF
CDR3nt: TGTGCCAGCAGCGCAATATGGGGCTACACCTTC

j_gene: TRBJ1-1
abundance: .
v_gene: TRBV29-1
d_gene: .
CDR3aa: CSVGGGNTEAFF
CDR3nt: TGCAGCGTTGGAGGTGGAAACACTGAAGCTTTCTTT

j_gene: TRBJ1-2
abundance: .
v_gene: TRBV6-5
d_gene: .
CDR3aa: CASRRMREGGGYTF
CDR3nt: TGTGCCAGCAGGCGGATGAGGGAGGGCGGTGGCTACACCTTC

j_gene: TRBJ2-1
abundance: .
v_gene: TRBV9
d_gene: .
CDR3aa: CASSVLGGGGYEQFF
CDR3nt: TGTGCCAGCAGCGTCCTGGGAGGGGGCGGGTATGAGCAGTTCTTC

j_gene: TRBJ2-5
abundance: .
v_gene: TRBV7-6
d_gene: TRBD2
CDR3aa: CASSSGLALGTQYF
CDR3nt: TGTGCCAGCAGCTCGGGACTAGCCCTCGGGACCCAGTACTTC

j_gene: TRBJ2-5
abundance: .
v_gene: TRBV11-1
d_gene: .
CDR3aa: CASRLGVASTSNQETQYF
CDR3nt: TGTGCCAGCAGGCTCGGGGTAGCGTCAACTTCGAATCAAGAGACCCAGTACTTC

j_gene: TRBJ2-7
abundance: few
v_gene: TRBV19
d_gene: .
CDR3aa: CASSQAALRDEQYF
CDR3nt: TGTGCCAGTAGCCAAGCAGCGCTCCGGGACGAGCAGTACTTC

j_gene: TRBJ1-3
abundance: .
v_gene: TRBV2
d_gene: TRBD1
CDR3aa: CASGEQGGGNTIYF
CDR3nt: TGTGCCAGCGGGGAACAGGGGGGCGGAAACACCATATATTTT

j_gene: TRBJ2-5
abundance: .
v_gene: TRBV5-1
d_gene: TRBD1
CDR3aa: CASSLGGQGVVETQYF
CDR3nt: TGCGCCAGCAGCTTGGGTGGGCAGGGGGTCGTGGAGACCCAGTACTTC

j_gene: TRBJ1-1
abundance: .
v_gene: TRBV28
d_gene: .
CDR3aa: CASRNPGRWGLWNTEAFF
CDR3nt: TGTGCCAGCAGGAACCCGGGACGATGGGGGCTATGGAACACTGAAGCTTTCTTT

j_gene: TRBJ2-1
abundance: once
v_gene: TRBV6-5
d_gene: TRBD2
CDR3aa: CASSYPGTGGLNEQFF
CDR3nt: TGTGCCAGCAGTTACCCCGGGACGGGAGGGCTAAATGAGCAGTTCTTC

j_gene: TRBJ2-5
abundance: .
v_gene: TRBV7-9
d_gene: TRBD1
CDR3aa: CASSLAPAGGDQYF
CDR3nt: TGTGCCAGCAGCTTAGCGCCGGCAGGGGGAGACCAGTACTTC

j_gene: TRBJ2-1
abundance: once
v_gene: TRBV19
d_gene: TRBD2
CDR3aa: CASSILAGTYNEQFF
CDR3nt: TGTGCCAGTAGCATCCTAGCGGGAACCTACAATGAGCAGTTCTTC

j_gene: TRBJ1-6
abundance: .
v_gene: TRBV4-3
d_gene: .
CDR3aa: CASSQDRWSSYNSPLHF
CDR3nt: TGCGCCAGCAGCCAAGACAGGTGGAGCTCCTATAATTCACCCCTCCACTTT

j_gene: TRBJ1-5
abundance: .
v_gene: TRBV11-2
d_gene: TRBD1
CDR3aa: CASSFSGTGTGQPQHF
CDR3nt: TGTGCCAGCAGCTTTTCCGGGACAGGGACAGGGCAGCCCCAGCATTTT

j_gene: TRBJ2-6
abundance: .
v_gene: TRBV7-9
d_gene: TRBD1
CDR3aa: CASSYRRQGAGANVLTF
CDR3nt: TGTGCCAGCAGCTACCGGAGACAGGGGGCTGGGGCCAACGTCCTGACTTTC

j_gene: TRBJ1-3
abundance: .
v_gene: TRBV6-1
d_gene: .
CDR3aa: CASTGQGRNTIYF
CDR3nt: TGTGCCAGCACCGGCCAGGGAAGAAACACCATATATTTT

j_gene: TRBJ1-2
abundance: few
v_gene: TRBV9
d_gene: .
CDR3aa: CASSEDSPAYGYTF
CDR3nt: TGTGCCAGCAGCGAGGACAGCCCCGCTTATGGCTACACCTTC

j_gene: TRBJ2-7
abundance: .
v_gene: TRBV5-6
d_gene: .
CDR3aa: CASSTYRVSYEQYF
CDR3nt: TGTGCCAGCAGCACGTACAGGGTCTCCTACGAGCAGTACTTC

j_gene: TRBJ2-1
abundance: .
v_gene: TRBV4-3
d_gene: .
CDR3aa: CASSLLGGGGGEQFF
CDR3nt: TGCGCCAGCAGCCTCCTCGGGGGAGGGGGCGGGGAGCAGTTCTTC

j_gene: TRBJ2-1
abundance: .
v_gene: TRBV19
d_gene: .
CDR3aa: CASSLGSSSYNEQFF
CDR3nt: TGTGCCAGTAGTTTAGGGAGTTCGTCGTACAATGAGCAGTTCTTC

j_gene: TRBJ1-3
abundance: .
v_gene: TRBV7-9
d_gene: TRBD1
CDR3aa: CASSKQGRSGNTIYF
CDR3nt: TGTGCCAGCAGCAAACAGGGGCGCTCTGGAAACACCATATATTTT

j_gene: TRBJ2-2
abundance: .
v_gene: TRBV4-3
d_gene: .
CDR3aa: CASSQRPGAGTGELFF
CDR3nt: TGCGCCAGCAGCCAAAGACCGGGGGCAGGCACCGGGGAGCTGTTTTTT

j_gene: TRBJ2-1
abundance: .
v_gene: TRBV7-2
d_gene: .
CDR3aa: CASSLSGAREYNEQFF
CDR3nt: TGTGCCAGCAGCTTATCGGGGGCGCGGGAATACAATGAGCAGTTCTTC

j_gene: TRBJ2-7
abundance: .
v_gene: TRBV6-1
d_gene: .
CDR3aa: CASSDPAPPYEQYF
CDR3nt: TGTGCCAGCAGTGATCCCGCGCCCCCCTACGAGCAGTACTTC

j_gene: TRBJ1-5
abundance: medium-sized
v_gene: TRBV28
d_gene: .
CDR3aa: CASRPEGHQPQHF
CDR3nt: TGTGCCAGCAGGCCGGAGGGACATCAGCCCCAGCATTTT

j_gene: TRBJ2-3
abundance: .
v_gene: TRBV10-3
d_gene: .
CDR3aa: CAIGRLPDTQYF
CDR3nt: TGTGCCATCGGCAGACTACCAGATACGCAGTATTTT

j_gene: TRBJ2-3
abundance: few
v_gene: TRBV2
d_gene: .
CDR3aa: CASSVSTDTQYF
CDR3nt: TGTGCCAGCAGTGTCAGCACAGATACGCAGTATTTT

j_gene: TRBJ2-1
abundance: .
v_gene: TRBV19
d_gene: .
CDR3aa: CASSIARGAHEQFF
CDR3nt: TGTGCCAGTAGTATAGCCAGGGGCGCGCATGAGCAGTTCTTC

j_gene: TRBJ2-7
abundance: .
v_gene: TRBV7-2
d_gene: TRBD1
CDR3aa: CASSGQGAGSYEQYF
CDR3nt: TGTGCCAGCAGCGGACAGGGGGCGGGGTCCTACGAGCAGTACTTC

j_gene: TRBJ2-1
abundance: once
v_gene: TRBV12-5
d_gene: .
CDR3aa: CASGQNNEQFF
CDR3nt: TGTGCTAGTGGTCAAAACAATGAGCAGTTCTTC

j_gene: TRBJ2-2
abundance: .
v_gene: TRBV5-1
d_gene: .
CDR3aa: CASSPDGNTGELFF
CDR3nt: TGCGCCAGCAGCCCGGACGGGAACACCGGGGAGCTGTTTTTT

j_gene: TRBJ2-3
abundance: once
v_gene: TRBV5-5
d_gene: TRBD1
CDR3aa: CASSLDRGDTQYF
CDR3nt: TGTGCCAGCAGCCTTGACAGGGGAGATACGCAGTATTTT